Detailed here is one T cell receptor (beta chain). Antigen: not known. This sample was taken from a study of T cells in localized non-small cell lung cancer. This CDR3 has 14 residues. Looked up from germline, CDR1 is MNHEY and CDR2 is SVGAGI. The germline V and J ends were trimmed by 6 bases and 4 bases, with 13 bases remaining between them. Some clones are missing from TCRdb's copy, which holds only in-frame ones; the method was immunoSEQ multiplex PCR. This sample yields some 7,700 clones, of which just over 90% are seen a single time; about 5% belongs to the top ten. The study's findings and limits: Adjacent lung tissue had a median about 60 of the top 100 clones found in the tumor.

Here the sequenced sample was peripheral blood mononuclear cells, taken before any cancer treatment. This receptor was taken from a male donor aged 60 or over with stage II lung adenocarcinoma. This sequence joins TRBV6-5 and TRBJ1-3; perhaps TRBD1 as D (5 bases). This chain's CDR3 is CASSPRERGNTIYF. DNA for the CDR3: TGTGCCAGCAGCCCCAGGGAAAGGGGAAACACCATATATTTT.